This T cell receptor (beta chain) was found in a study of blood T cell repertoires in COVID-19. Study overall: Acute-phase and convalescent COVID-19 samples originated in the United States, Italy and Spain. The cDNA or gDNA used as material had been derived from T cells, B-cell-depleted T cells, or PBMCs.

The length of the CDR3 is 16 residues. After removal of 3 bases from V and 2 bases from J, the junction contained 8 bases not matched to a gene. The germline V gene encodes CDR1 DFQATT and CDR2 SNEGSKA (reference sequence). Authors' data handling: Counts of nucleated cells, estimated from reference gene primer amplification, were obtained. Sequencing was performed with immunoSEQ multiplex PCR; in TCRdb, only in-frame clones are kept and a portion is missing. That table furnishes V, J and clone size, whereas the DNA furnished D and trimming. The table records roughly 200,000 clones, around three quarters of them present only once.

Sample: peripheral blood. This sequence originates from a man in his 70s with active or convalescent COVID-19. The chain couples TRBV20-1 to TRBJ2-3; 10 bases fit TRBD2. CDR3 in DNA: TGCAGTGCTAGTCAGCGGGGGGGCCTTTCCACAGATACGCAGTATTTT. Amino acids: CSASQRGGLSTDTQYF.